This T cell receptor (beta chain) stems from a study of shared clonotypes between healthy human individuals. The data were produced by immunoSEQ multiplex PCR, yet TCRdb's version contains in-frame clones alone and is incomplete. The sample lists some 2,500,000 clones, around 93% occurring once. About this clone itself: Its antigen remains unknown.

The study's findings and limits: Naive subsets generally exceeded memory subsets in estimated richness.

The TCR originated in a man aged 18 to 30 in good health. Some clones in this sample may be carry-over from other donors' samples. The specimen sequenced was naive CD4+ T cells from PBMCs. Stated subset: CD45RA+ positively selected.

The CDR3, as DNA: TGTGCCAGCAACCCTGAGGGAGCTAACTATGGCTACACCTTC. Translation: CASNPEGANYGYTF. The chain couples TRBV9 to TRBJ1-2, with D unresolved. V dropped 6 bases and J dropped 0 bases, with 12 bases sitting between them. Germline-derived CDR1 and CDR2 are SGDLS and YYNGEE. The CDR3 totals 14 residues.